The T cell receptor (beta chain) described here comes from a study of beta chain features in type 1 diabetes. For the study at large: All samples together contributed some 100,000,000 sorted cells for examination.

The isolated RNA, all of it, was reverse transcribed, so expressed TCRB transcripts were what got sequenced. The assay was immunoSEQ multiplex PCR, and TCRdb's table has in-frame clones only and misses some. The sample shows 160,000 or so clones, approximately 8.7% of them seen only once. In regard to this clone: Antigen specificity is unknown.

Study-wide results and limits: Over-representation of high TCR-expressing cells was a possible consequence of cDNA sequencing. TCRB CDR3s from Type 1 diabetes patients were moderately but significantly shorter in all four CD4+ subsets. VDJ junctions from type 1 diabetes patients carried fewer insertions and larger deletions.

This CDR3 region has 16 residues. Sequencing was performed on central memory CD4+ T cells from blood. The source is a woman younger than 45 with type 1 diabetes. V and J are TRBV1 and TRBJ2-7; the table's D call TRBD2 went unverified against the DNA. TRBV1 counts as a pseudogene. Here the CDR3 reads CTSSQDGRGPSYEQYF. The CDR3 DNA is TGCACCAGCAGCCAAGATGGGAGGGGCCCGTCCTACGAGCAGTACTTC.